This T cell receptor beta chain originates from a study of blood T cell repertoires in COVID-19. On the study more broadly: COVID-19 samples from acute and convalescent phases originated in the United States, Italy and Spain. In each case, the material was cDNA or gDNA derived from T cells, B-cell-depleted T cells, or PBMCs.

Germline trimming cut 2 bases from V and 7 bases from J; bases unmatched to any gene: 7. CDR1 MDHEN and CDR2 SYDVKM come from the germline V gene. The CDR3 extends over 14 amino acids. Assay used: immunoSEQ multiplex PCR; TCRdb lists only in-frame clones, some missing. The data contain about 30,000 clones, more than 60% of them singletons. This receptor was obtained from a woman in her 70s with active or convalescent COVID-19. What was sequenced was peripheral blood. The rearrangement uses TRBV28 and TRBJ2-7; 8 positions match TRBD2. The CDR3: CASSLTAGAREQYF. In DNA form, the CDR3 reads TGTGCCAGCAGTTTAACAGCGGGAGCTAGAGAGCAGTACTTC.